Listed below are T cell receptor beta chains from one sample, sequenced in a study of cytomegalovirus exposure and HLA in healthy donors. Sequencing used immunoSEQ multiplex PCR; TCRdb keeps in-frame clones, though not all of them. The sample has 100,000 to 150,000 clones; about 80% are singletons. Material: PBMCs. These receptors all come from a man aged 25-45 years in good health and CMV-seropositive. The CDR3 runs from the conserved cysteine through the conserved F or W. D genes are given only for firm matches. Not all rows give a size; the values are once, few, many and, for expanded clones, a class.

d_gene: TRBD1; v_gene: TRBV6-5; abundance: -; j_gene: TRBJ2-7; CDR3nt: TGTGCCAGCAGTTACTCCGGACAGGACATCTCCTACGAGCAGTACTTC; CDR3aa: CASSYSGQDISYEQYF
d_gene: TRBD2; v_gene: TRBV4-1; abundance: -; j_gene: TRBJ2-3; CDR3nt: TGCGCCAGCAGCCAAGAGCCTAGCGGGGGAACAGATACGCAGTATTTT; CDR3aa: CASSQEPSGGTDTQYF
d_gene: -; v_gene: TRBV2; abundance: -; j_gene: TRBJ1-2; CDR3nt: TGTGCCAGCAGTGGTGTAGCCGAATCTAACTATGGCTACACCTTC; CDR3aa: CASSGVAESNYGYTF
d_gene: TRBD2; v_gene: TRBV2; abundance: -; j_gene: TRBJ2-3; CDR3nt: TGTGCCAGCAGTGCACTAGCGGGGGGGAAAGATACGCAGTATTTT; CDR3aa: CASSALAGGKDTQYF
d_gene: -; v_gene: TRBV7-3; abundance: -; j_gene: TRBJ1-6; CDR3nt: TGTGCCAGCAGCTCTCAGCGGGATTCACCCCTCCACTTT; CDR3aa: CASSSQRDSPLHF
d_gene: -; v_gene: TRBV14; abundance: -; j_gene: TRBJ1-4; CDR3nt: TGTGCCAGCAGTAGGACTTCGAAAGCAACTAATGAAAAACTGTTTTTT; CDR3aa: CASSRTSKATNEKLFF
d_gene: -; v_gene: TRBV9; abundance: -; j_gene: TRBJ2-5; CDR3nt: TGTGCCAGCAGCGTAGGGGGCGGGGTGCTTCTAGAGACCCAGTACTTC; CDR3aa: CASSVGGGVLLETQYF
d_gene: TRBD1; v_gene: TRBV30; abundance: once; j_gene: TRBJ1-2; CDR3nt: TGTGCCTGGAGTGTACAGGGGGTTGGTGGCTACACCTTC; CDR3aa: CAWSVQGVGGYTF
d_gene: -; v_gene: TRBV19; abundance: -; j_gene: TRBJ1-6; CDR3nt: TGTGCCAGTAGCTTACAGGGTGGGGATAGTTCACCCCTCCACTTT; CDR3aa: CASSLQGGDSSPLHF
d_gene: -; v_gene: TRBV2; abundance: -; j_gene: TRBJ1-6; CDR3nt: TGTGCCAGCATGGCGGATTTCCTGGCCTATAATTCACCCCTCCACTTT; CDR3aa: CASMADFLAYNSPLHF
d_gene: -; v_gene: TRBV30; abundance: few; j_gene: TRBJ1-1; CDR3nt: TGTGCCTGGAGTGTGAGGGTTCAGGCTTTCTTT; CDR3aa: CAWSVRVQAFF
d_gene: TRBD2; v_gene: TRBV6-6; abundance: -; j_gene: TRBJ2-3; CDR3nt: TGTGCCAGCAGTTACGTTCGGGGGGACACAGATACGCAGTATTTT; CDR3aa: CASSYVRGDTDTQYF
d_gene: -; v_gene: TRBV6-1; abundance: -; j_gene: TRBJ1-5; CDR3nt: TGTGCCAGCAGTGAAGGCAGGGGTCGAAATCAGCCCCAGCATTTT; CDR3aa: CASSEGRGRNQPQHF
d_gene: TRBD2; v_gene: TRBV9; abundance: few; j_gene: TRBJ2-3; CDR3nt: TGTGCCAGCAGCGAACTAGCGGGGGGGTTTACAGATACGCAGTATTTT; CDR3aa: CASSELAGGFTDTQYF
d_gene: TRBD2; v_gene: TRBV4-1; abundance: -; j_gene: TRBJ2-1; CDR3nt: TGCGCCAGCAGCCAAGAGAAGCGGGGGACTTACAATGAGCAGTTCTTC; CDR3aa: CASSQEKRGTYNEQFF
d_gene: -; v_gene: TRBV5-1; abundance: -; j_gene: TRBJ1-1; CDR3nt: TGCGCCAGCAGCTCTATGGGGCCGAACACTGAAGCTTTCTTT; CDR3aa: CASSSMGPNTEAFF
d_gene: -; v_gene: TRBV20-1; abundance: -; j_gene: TRBJ1-2; CDR3nt: TGCAGTGCCGACACAGACTATGGCTACACCTTC; CDR3aa: CSADTDYGYTF
d_gene: TRBD1; v_gene: TRBV2; abundance: -; j_gene: TRBJ1-1; CDR3nt: TGTGCCAGCAGACGGGACAGCTACACTGAAGCTTTCTTT; CDR3aa: CASRRDSYTEAFF
d_gene: -; v_gene: TRBV29-1; abundance: -; j_gene: TRBJ2-3; CDR3nt: TGCAGCGTTGATATTCCAGGGGTCAAGAGCACAGATACGCAGTATTTT; CDR3aa: CSVDIPGVKSTDTQYF
d_gene: -; v_gene: TRBV4-1; abundance: -; j_gene: TRBJ2-5; CDR3nt: TGTGCCAGCAGCCGGGACTTTAGAGAAGAGACCCAGTACTTC; CDR3aa: CASSRDFREETQYF
d_gene: -; v_gene: TRBV18; abundance: once; j_gene: TRBJ1-1; CDR3nt: TGTGCCATTACGGAACAGGTGAACACTGAAGCTTTCTTT; CDR3aa: CAITEQVNTEAFF
d_gene: TRBD1; v_gene: TRBV10-2; abundance: -; j_gene: TRBJ1-2; CDR3nt: TGCGCCAGCAGGGACAGGAACTATGGCTACACCTTC; CDR3aa: CASRDRNYGYTF
d_gene: -; v_gene: TRBV2; abundance: -; j_gene: TRBJ2-1; CDR3nt: TGTGCCAGCAGAGCAGGGGCGTACAATGAGCAGTTCTTC; CDR3aa: CASRAGAYNEQFF
d_gene: TRBD2; v_gene: TRBV11-3; abundance: once; j_gene: TRBJ2-3; CDR3nt: TGTGCCAGCAGCTGGCGGGGGGCAGCCCCTCTTGATACGCAGTATTTT; CDR3aa: CASSWRGAAPLDTQYF
d_gene: TRBD1; v_gene: TRBV29-1; abundance: -; j_gene: TRBJ1-1; CDR3nt: TGCAGCGTTGAAAACCGGGACAGTGAAGCTTTCTTT; CDR3aa: CSVENRDSEAFF
d_gene: TRBD1; v_gene: TRBV11-2; abundance: -; j_gene: TRBJ2-2; CDR3nt: TGTGCCAGCAGCCTAGGACAGGGGACGACCGGGGAGCTGTTTTTT; CDR3aa: CASSLGQGTTGELFF
d_gene: TRBD2; v_gene: TRBV13; abundance: -; j_gene: TRBJ2-1; CDR3nt: TGTGCCAGCAGCCCGTCGACTAGCGGGGGGTACAATGAGCAGTTCTTC; CDR3aa: CASSPSTSGGYNEQFF
d_gene: -; v_gene: TRBV5-5; abundance: -; j_gene: TRBJ2-2; CDR3nt: TGTGCCAGCAGCTATACTAACACCGGGGAGCTGTTTTTT; CDR3aa: CASSYTNTGELFF
d_gene: TRBD1; v_gene: TRBV28; abundance: few; j_gene: TRBJ1-1; CDR3nt: TGTGCCAGCAGTTTGACAGGGGCCACTGAAGCTTTCTTT; CDR3aa: CASSLTGATEAFF
d_gene: -; v_gene: TRBV9; abundance: -; j_gene: TRBJ1-2; CDR3nt: TGTGCCAGCAGCGTAGCGAACAGTCCCTTCTATGGCTACACCTTC; CDR3aa: CASSVANSPFYGYTF
d_gene: TRBD1; v_gene: TRBV28; abundance: -; j_gene: TRBJ2-2; CDR3nt: TGTGCCAGCTTGCGGACAGGTCACACCGGGGAGCTGTTTTTT; CDR3aa: CASLRTGHTGELFF